The 26 T cell receptor beta chains presented below share a single source sample, sequenced in a study of shared clonotypes between healthy human individuals (dated by TCRdb to 2018 to 2021). CD8 naive samples were CD45RO-negative cells positively selected for CCR7, giving a CD45RA+CCR7+ population that excluded TemRA cells. Library preparation was by the immunoSEQ multiplex PCR assay. This immuneACCESS table, as held by TCRdb, lists in-frame sequences with V and J called but not all clones. Of the missing ones, under half trace to an unresolved V gene in checked studies; the others have no known cause. Recorded for this sample are about 820,000 clones; roughly 92% of them occurred a single time. Less than 25% of the sample is taken by the ten largest. The source material was naive CD8+ T cells sorted from blood. The sample's cell subset or site, from its label and the paper: CD45RA+CCR7+. The source of these receptors is a man in his thirties or forties in good health.

In DNA form, the CDR3 reads TGTGCCAGCAGCCAAGGGACTAGCGGGAAAGGTGAGCAGTTCTTC. It yields the protein CASSQGTSGKGEQFF. The chain employs TRBV14 and TRBJ2-1; 12 bases map to TRBD2. In germline, CDR1 is SGHDN, CDR2 FVKESK. The CDR3 spans 15 residues. Trimming took 1 base from V and 9 from J; bases not matched to a gene: 4.

The rearrangement links TRBV29-1 to TRBJ2-4; D might be TRBD2 (5 bases). Germline lookup yields CDR1 SQVTM and CDR2 ANQGSEA. V lost 4 bases, J lost 0 bases, and 7 bases lay in between. This CDR3 has 13 residues. CDR3 DNA: TGCAGCGTTGTAGGACTAGCCAAAAACATTCAGTACTTC. It translates to CSVVGLAKNIQYF.

The rearrangement uses TRBV7-9 and TRBJ2-5; no reliable D call. The CDR3 loop spans 11 amino acids. Germline-derived CDR1 and CDR2 are SEHNR and FQNEAQ (reference sequence). V was shortened by 3 bases and J by 4 bases, with 3 bases between the two germline ends. The CDR3 DNA sequence: TGTGCCAGCAGCTTTCCAGAGACCCAGTACTTC. It encodes CASSFPETQYF.

The gene calls are TRBV28 and TRBJ2-3; 7 nucleotides match TRBD2. The CDR3 is 13 residues long. The ends lost 5 bases at V and 14 bases at J; junction bases unmatched: 13. Germline V gene sequence: CDR1 MDHEN, CDR2 SYDVKM. Here the CDR3 DNA reads TGTGCCAGCAGTCCCTTGGCGGGGGAAAGCCTGTATTTT. Translation: CASSPLAGESLYF. Full variable domain (remainder filled in from reference TRBV28 and TRBJ2-3): DVKVTQSSRYLVKRTGEKVFLECVQDMDHENMFWYRQDPGLGLRLIYFSYDVKMKEKGDIPEGYSVSREKKERFSLILESASTNQTSMYLCASSPLAGESLYFGPGTRLTVL.

The table lists this clone with a few counts. The chain has TRBV11-1 and TRBJ1-2; D is perhaps TRBD1 (6 bases). V was pared by 4 bases and J by 4 bases, with 16 bases between. Germline V gives CDR1 SGHAT, CDR2 FQDESV (reference sequence). CDR3 length: 15 amino acids. This chain's CDR3 is CASSYATGSGYGYTF. For the CDR3, the DNA is TGTGCCAGCAGCTACGCCACAGGGAGCGGCTATGGCTACACCTTC.

The J gene is TRBJ2-1, the V gene TRBV5-4; 14 bases align to TRBD2. Trimming at V came to 4 bases and at J to 10 bases, leaving 7 bases not matched to a gene. CDR1 and CDR2 (germline): SGHNT, YYREEE (reference sequence). The CDR3 consists of 15 residues. The CDR3 here is CASSTGLAGAQEQFF. The DNA of the CDR3 is TGTGCCAGCAGCACGGGACTAGCGGGAGCTCAGGAGCAGTTCTTC.

This rearrangement joins TRBV11-2 to TRBJ2-7, with 7 bases matching TRBD2. The CDR3 totals 14 residues. Germline V gene data show CDR1 as SGHAT and CDR2 as FQNNGV. The V and J ends lost 3 bases and 2 bases, in that order; junction bases with no gene match: 4. CDR3 in amino acids: CASSLGGGPYEQYF. The CDR3 DNA is TGTGCCAGCAGCTTGGGGGGAGGGCCCTACGAGCAGTACTTC.

This chain links TRBV29-1 with TRBJ2-7, with D possibly matching TRBD1 (6 bases). With 0 bases removed from V and 4 bases from J, the gap between germline ends came to 7 bases. The V gene's germline CDR1 is SQVTM and CDR2 ANQGSEA. CDR3 size: 12 residues. The CDR3 reads CSVEEGGYEQYF. The CDR3 nucleotides read TGCAGCGTTGAAGAAGGGGGTTACGAGCAGTACTTC.

This chain links TRBV25-1 with TRBJ2-7; no reliable D call. Germline V gives CDR1 MGHDK, CDR2 SYGVNS. The CDR3 has 14 amino acids. Trimming left V 3 bases short and J 3 bases short, with 12 bases between. The CDR3 reads CASSDRVRDYEQYF. DNA for the CDR3: TGTGCCAGCAGTGATCGCGTCCGAGACTACGAGCAGTACTTC.

To note about this clone: Other nucleotide sequences in the sample specify the same CDR3. This chain links TRBV7-9 with TRBJ2-7; 9 bases line up with TRBD2. Trimming removed 5 bases from V and 3 bases from J; junction bases left unmatched: 5. Germline V gene data show CDR1 as SEHNR and CDR2 as FQNEAQ (reference sequence). This CDR3 spans 14 amino acids. The CDR3 DNA follows: TGTGCCAGCAGCCGTAGCGGGAGTCTCTACGAGCAGTACTTC. It encodes CASSRSGSLYEQYF.

This chain connects TRBV6-1 to TRBJ2-7; the D is unclear. V lost 1 base and J lost 3, with 4 bases in between. Looked up from germline, CDR1 is MNHNS and CDR2 is SASEGT. This CDR3 spans 12 amino acids. CDR3 sequence reads: CASSEESYEQYF. In DNA form, the CDR3 reads TGTGCCAGCAGTGAAGAAAGCTACGAGCAGTACTTC.

The CDR3 DNA is TGTGCCAGCGAAGGGGAAGAGACCCAGTACTTC. Protein sequence: CASEGEETQYF. V usage is TRBV7-6 and J usage is TRBJ2-5, with D tentatively TRBD1 (5 bases). The germline CDR1 and CDR2 sequences are SGHVS and FNYEAQ. The CDR3 contains 11 residues. V was shortened by 8 bases and J by 3 bases, with 7 bases between the two germline ends.

Regarding this clone: At the DNA level, this CDR3 is encoded by other sequences in the same sample as well. The rearrangement links TRBV6-6 to TRBJ2-7, with 7 bases aligning to TRBD1. In germline, CDR1 is MNHNY, CDR2 SVGAGI (reference sequence). V shed 2 bases, J shed 3 bases, and the junction held 4 bases outside the gene matches. This CDR3 comprises 14 residues. CDR3 sequence reads: CASSYPGQIYEQYF. CDR3 sequence (DNA): TGTGCCAGCAGTTACCCGGGACAGATCTACGAGCAGTACTTC.

The chain is built from TRBV6-5 and TRBJ2-7; possibly TRBD2 for D (6 bases). V gave up 1 base and J gave up 3 bases, with 13 bases separating them. CDR3 length equals 15 residues. Germline lookup yields CDR1 MNHEY and CDR2 SVGAGI. The CDR3 loop is CASSYYRGSDYEQYF. CDR3 in DNA: TGTGCCAGCAGTTACTATCGGGGGTCCGACTACGAGCAGTACTTC.

The chain is built from TRBV6-5 and TRBJ2-1; TRBD2 is a possible D gene (5 bases). From germline, CDR1 is MNHEY and CDR2 SVGAGI. Between the trimmed V and J ends, which lost 6 bases and 5 bases, there was a span of 11 bases. This CDR3 has 13 residues. The CDR3 sequence is CASRQRSDNEQFF. The CDR3 DNA is TGTGCCAGCAGGCAGCGGTCCGACAATGAGCAGTTCTTC.

As for this clone: Other DNA sequences of this sample code for an identical CDR3. The chain has TRBV7-9 and TRBJ2-5, with D maybe TRBD2 (6 bases). This CDR3 contains 15 residues. CDR1 and CDR2 from the germline V gene are SEHNR and FQNEAQ (reference sequence). V was trimmed by 5 bases and J by 2 bases, leaving 15 bases between them. This CDR3 is CASSPPTSGQETQYF. DNA for the CDR3: TGTGCCAGCAGCCCACCGACGAGCGGGCAAGAGACCCAGTACTTC.

This rearrangement joins TRBV27 to TRBJ1-1; the match to TRBD1 covers 7 bases. This CDR3 region has 15 residues. Germline CDR1 reads MNHEY; CDR2 reads SMNVEV (reference sequence). V shed 1 base and J 1 base; nucleotides not matched to a gene: 3. The CDR3 loop is CASSLYGTENTEAFF. In nucleotides, the CDR3 is TGTGCCAGCAGTTTATATGGGACAGAGAACACTGAAGCTTTCTTT.

The rearrangement links TRBV5-6 to TRBJ2-5; 8 bases are a match to TRBD1. The germline CDR1 and CDR2 sequences are SGHDT and YYEEEE. Trimming took 4 bases from V and 1 from J; bases not matched to a gene: 3. CDR3 length equals 14 residues. The CDR3 reads CASSDGTGQETQYF. CDR3 nucleotide sequence: TGTGCCAGCAGCGACGGGACAGGCCAAGAGACCCAGTACTTC.

The rearrangement uses TRBV15 and TRBJ2-5; D may be TRBD2 (5 bases). V was pared by 1 base and J by 5 bases, with 14 bases between. Looked up from germline, CDR1 is LNHNV and CDR2 is YYDKDF (reference sequence). CDR3 size: 15 residues. Here the CDR3 DNA reads TGTGCCACCAGCAGAGGCCGTCTAGCCGCGGAGACCCAGTACTTC. As protein: CATSRGRLAAETQYF.

The genes are TRBV11-2 and TRBJ2-1; no clear D. CDR1 and CDR2 from the germline V gene are SGHAT and FQNNGV. The CDR3 has 13 amino acids. V was pared by 5 bases and J by 4 bases, with 9 bases between. The CDR3 coding sequence is TGTGCCAGCAGCCCGGGCCTGTACAATGAGCAGTTCTTC. Amino acids: CASSPGLYNEQFF.

The V and J genes are TRBV4-3 and TRBJ2-1; 12 bases fit TRBD2. Per germline, CDR1 LGHNA and CDR2 YSLEER. This CDR3 is 16 amino acids long. With V trimmed by 1 base and J by 4 bases, 2 bases remained unmatched. Here the CDR3 reads CASSQAGTSGYNEQFF. The CDR3 nucleotides are TGCGCCAGCAGCCAAGCCGGGACTAGCGGGTACAATGAGCAGTTCTTC.

The chain uses TRBV29-1 and TRBJ2-7; 7 positions match TRBD2. Germline V gene lookup returns CDR1 SQVTM and CDR2 ANQGSEA. Germline trimming cut 6 bases from V and 3 bases from J; bases unmatched to any gene: 5. CDR3 length: 12 amino acids. The CDR3 region is CSVAGLNYEQYF. CDR3 bases: TGCAGCGTAGCGGGACTGAACTACGAGCAGTACTTC.

The chain is built from TRBV11-2 and TRBJ2-5; D call uncertain. The CDR3 is made up of 13 amino acids. Germline V gives CDR1 SGHAT, CDR2 FQNNGV. V lost 4 bases, J lost 1 base, and 7 bases lay in between. The CDR3 loop is CASSYRTQETQYF. CDR3 nucleotide sequence: TGTGCCAGCAGCTACCGGACCCAAGAGACCCAGTACTTC.

This chain joins TRBV27 and TRBJ2-5; unclear D gene. CDR3 length equals 14 residues. Trimming removed 4 bases from V and 2 bases from J, with 11 bases in between. Germline V gene data show CDR1 as MNHEY and CDR2 as SMNVEV (reference sequence). DNA of the CDR3: TGTGCCAGCAGTTCATCAGTCCCTCAAGAGACCCAGTACTTC. Its protein is CASSSSVPQETQYF.

V is TRBV4-2 and J is TRBJ2-1, with D possibly matching TRBD1 (6 bases). The CDR3 extends over 15 amino acids. V lost 1 base, J lost 2 bases, and 9 bases lay in between. From germline, CDR1 is LGHNA and CDR2 YNFKEQ. CDR3 in DNA: TGTGCCAGCAGCCAAGTAACAGGGCCCTACAATGAGCAGTTCTTC. Protein: CASSQVTGPYNEQFF.

The CDR3 spells CASSFPPGLAVRSMNTGELFF. The CDR3, as DNA: TGTGCCAGCAGTTTCCCTCCGGGCCTAGCGGTCCGATCTATGAACACCGGGGAGCTGTTTTTT. V is TRBV28 and J is TRBJ2-2; 7 positions match TRBD2. V trimming: 3 bases; J trimming: 1 base; junction bases outside the gene matches: 20. Germline V gives CDR1 MDHEN, CDR2 SYDVKM. This CDR3 has 21 residues.